This T cell receptor (beta chain) was captured in a study of T cell responses to AZD1222 COVID-19 vaccine. Study results and caveats: White British ancestry dominated among donors, who included more females, and clonal diversity was possibly underestimated.

The V gene's germline CDR1 is MRHNA and CDR2 SNTAGT. V was cut by 3 bases and J by 2 bases, with 11 bases left in between. The CDR3 consists of 15 residues. TCRdb's copy holds only in-frame clones and misses some; the assay was immunoSEQ multiplex PCR. Seen here are about 110,000 clones, around 96% observed once, and the top ten hold under 2.5%. This clone was counted a single time. The antigen remains undetermined. The clonotype comes from an adult in good health. Material: peripheral blood, obtained on day 0 of AZD1222 vaccination. This chain uses TRBV6-4 with TRBJ1-5; no definite D call. As DNA, the CDR3 is TGTGCCAGCAGTGAGTCCGGCGGTGGCAATCAGCCCCAGCATTTT. It is translated as CASSESGGGNQPQHF.